This paragraph covers one T cell receptor (beta chain) sequence. Germline V gene lookup returns CDR1 SGHNT and CDR2 YYREEE (reference sequence). Trimming removed 4 bases at V and 3 bases at J, with 22 bases between. The CDR3 length is 17 residues. The data belong to a study of cytomegalovirus exposure and HLA in healthy donors. The PCR used 60 Vbeta and 13 Jbeta primers. The repertoire was sequenced with immunoSEQ multiplex PCR; TCRdb's copy has only in-frame clones and lacks some. The sample has 190,000 or so clones, 80% to 85% seen once. The chain couples TRBV5-4 to TRBJ2-5; possibly TRBD1 for D (6 bases). This receptor was obtained from a man in his forties or fifties in good health and CMV-seronegative. Sequencing was done on a sample of PBMCs. The CDR3 here is CASSLKTGSLGKETQYF. CDR3 nucleotides: TGTGCCAGCAGCCTGAAGACAGGAAGCTTAGGGAAAGAGACCCAGTACTTC.